This T cell receptor (beta chain) comes out of a study of blood T cells in healthy people across ages. Every donor provided approximately 9.2 milliliters of peripheral blood. Isolation per sample recovered at least 7 million PBMCs. The authors ran a second PCR of about 7 to 12 cycles using a sample-barcoded 5' primer and a J-beta primer mix. TCRdb recomputed calls from the 5' RACE reads with MiXCR, one row per CDR3 protein. The data contain 1.5 million to 2 million distinct CDR3 sequences, 28% of them seen just once; the ten biggest clones take up 7% to 9%. This TCR derives from a woman aged 25 to 39 in good health. Sequencing used blood.

CDR3: CASSFRPLAHNEQFF. DNA of the CDR3: TGTGCCAGCAGTTTCCGACCTCTTGCCCACAATGAGCAGTTCTTC. The chain recombines TRBV6-2 or TRBV6-3 with TRBJ2-1; D gene unclear. The germline V and J ends were trimmed by 4 bases and 5 bases, with 15 bases remaining between them. The CDR3 covers 15 residues. CDR1 is MNHEY, CDR2 SVGEGT, per germline.